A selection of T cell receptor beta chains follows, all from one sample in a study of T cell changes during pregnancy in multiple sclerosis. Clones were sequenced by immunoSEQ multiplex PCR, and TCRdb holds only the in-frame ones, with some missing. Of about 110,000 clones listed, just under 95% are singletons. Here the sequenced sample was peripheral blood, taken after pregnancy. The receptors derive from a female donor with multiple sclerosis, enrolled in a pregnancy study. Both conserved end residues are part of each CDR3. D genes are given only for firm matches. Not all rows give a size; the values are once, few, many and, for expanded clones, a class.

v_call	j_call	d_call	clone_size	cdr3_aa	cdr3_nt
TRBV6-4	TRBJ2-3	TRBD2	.	CASSDSILAGMDTQYF	TGTGCCAGCAGTGACTCGATTCTAGCGGGGATGGATACGCAGTATTTT
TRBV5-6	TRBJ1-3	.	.	CASSFPGKGTIYF	TGTGCCAGCAGCTTTCCCGGGAAAGGCACCATATATTTT
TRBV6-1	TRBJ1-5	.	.	CASQPGLTNQPQHF	TGTGCCAGCCAACCGGGACTGACAAATCAGCCCCAGCATTTT
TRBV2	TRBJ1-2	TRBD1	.	CASSEATGVGYTF	TGTGCCAGCAGTGAAGCGACAGGGGTCGGCTACACCTTC
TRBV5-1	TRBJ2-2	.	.	CATKPLQGNGELFF	TGCGCCACCAAACCCCTACAGGGCAACGGGGAGCTGTTTTTT
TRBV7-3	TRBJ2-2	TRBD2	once	CASSGTPSGGPNTGELFF	TGTGCCAGCAGCGGGACGCCAAGCGGGGGGCCGAACACCGGGGAGCTGTTTTTT
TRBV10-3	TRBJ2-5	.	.	CAISQTGEETQYF	TGTGCCATCAGCCAGACAGGAGAAGAGACCCAGTACTTC
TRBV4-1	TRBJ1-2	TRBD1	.	CASSQGTGGAYGYTF	TGCGCCAGCAGCCAAGGGACAGGGGGTGCCTATGGCTACACCTTC
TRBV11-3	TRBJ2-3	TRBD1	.	CASSSGQGMDTDTQYF	TGTGCCAGCAGCTCGGGACAGGGAATGGACACAGATACGCAGTATTTT
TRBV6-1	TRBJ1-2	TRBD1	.	CASSVRTGADYGYTF	TGTGCCAGCAGTGTAAGGACAGGGGCCGACTATGGCTACACCTTC
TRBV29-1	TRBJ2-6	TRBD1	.	CSVGQGNSGANVLTF	TGCAGCGTGGGACAGGGAAATTCCGGGGCCAACGTCCTGACTTTC
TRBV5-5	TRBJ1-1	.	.	CASSLAPRGDEAFF	TGTGCCAGCAGCTTGGCCCCACGGGGAGACGAAGCTTTCTTT
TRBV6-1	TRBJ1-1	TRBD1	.	CASSRTGAMNTEAFF	TGTGCCAGCAGTAGGACAGGAGCCATGAACACTGAAGCTTTCTTT
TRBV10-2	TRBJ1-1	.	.	CASSERTPNTEAFF	TGCGCCAGCAGTGAGCGGACACCGAACACTGAAGCTTTCTTT
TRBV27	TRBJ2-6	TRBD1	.	CASKEWQGAGANVLTF	TGTGCCAGCAAAGAATGGCAGGGGGCTGGGGCCAACGTCCTGACTTTC
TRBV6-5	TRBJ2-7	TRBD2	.	CASSYFNSGSAYEQYF	TGTGCCAGCAGTTACTTTAATAGCGGGAGCGCCTACGAGCAGTACTTC
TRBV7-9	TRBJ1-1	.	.	CASTKGGGFEAFF	TGTGCCAGCACCAAGGGGGGGGGCTTTGAAGCTTTCTTT
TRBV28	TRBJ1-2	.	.	CASSSLDYGYTF	TGTGCCAGCAGTAGCCTCGACTATGGCTACACCTTC
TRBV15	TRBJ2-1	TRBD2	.	CATSKRPGGKYNEQFF	TGTGCCACCAGCAAGAGACCGGGGGGAAAATACAATGAGCAGTTCTTC
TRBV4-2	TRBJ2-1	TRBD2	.	CASSLREGDNEQFF	TGTGCCAGCAGCCTCAGGGAGGGAGACAATGAGCAGTTCTTC
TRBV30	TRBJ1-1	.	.	CAWSHGRRSTEAFF	TGTGCCTGGAGTCACGGACGGAGGTCCACTGAAGCTTTCTTT
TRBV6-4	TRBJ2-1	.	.	CASSDDRRGYYNEQFF	TGTGCCAGCAGTGACGATCGGAGAGGGTACTACAATGAGCAGTTCTTC
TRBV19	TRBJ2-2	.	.	CASKEGLSNTGELFF	TGTGCCAGTAAGGAGGGACTTTCGAACACCGGGGAGCTGTTTTTT
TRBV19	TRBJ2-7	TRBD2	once	CASSQGLVYEQYF	TGTGCCAGTAGCCAGGGACTAGTGTACGAGCAGTACTTC
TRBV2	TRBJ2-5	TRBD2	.	CASRGWLAGGAETQYF	TGTGCCTCCAGGGGGTGGCTAGCGGGAGGTGCGGAGACCCAGTACTTC
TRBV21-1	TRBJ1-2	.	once	CASSNEDYGYTF	TGTGCCAGCAGCAACGAGGACTATGGCTACACCTTC